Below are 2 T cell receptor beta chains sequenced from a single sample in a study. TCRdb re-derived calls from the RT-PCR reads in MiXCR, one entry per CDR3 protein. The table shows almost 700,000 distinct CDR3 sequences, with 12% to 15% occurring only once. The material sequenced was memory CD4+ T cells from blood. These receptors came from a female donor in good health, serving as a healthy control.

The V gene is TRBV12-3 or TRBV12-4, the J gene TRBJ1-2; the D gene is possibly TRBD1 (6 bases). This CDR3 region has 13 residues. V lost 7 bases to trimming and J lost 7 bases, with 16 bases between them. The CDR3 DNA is TGTGCCAGCAAACCAACAGGGCCTTTTGGCTACACCTTC. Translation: CASKPTGPFGYTF.

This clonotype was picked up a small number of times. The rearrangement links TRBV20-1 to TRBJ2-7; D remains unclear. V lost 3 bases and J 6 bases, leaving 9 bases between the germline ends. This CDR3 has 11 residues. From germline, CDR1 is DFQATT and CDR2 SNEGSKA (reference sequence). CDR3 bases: TGCAGTGCTAGGGAAGTGCGCGAGCAGTACTTC. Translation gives CSAREVREQYF.